This TCR beta chain was sequenced during a study of identical twins (dated by TCRdb to 2016 to 2017). Notes on the research overall: TCR alpha and beta repertoires from monozygotic twins, unrelated adults of various ages and cord blood were deep-sequenced to test whether fetal clonotypes persist. Replicate twin experiments were performed at different times using different library preparation protocols to rule out contamination. The study at large found these results: Out-of-frame TCR alpha sharing in monozygotic twins was systematically underestimated by recombination models, whereas sharing between unrelated individuals was in agreement with the recombination models. Out-of-frame TCR alpha sequences shared between twins showed an excess of low generation-probability sequences compared with coincidental sharing between unrelated individuals. A weaker excess of twin sharing was found in beta out-of-frame sequences because the signal-to-noise ratio was lowered by fewer shared sequences. Conclusions relied on cross-sectional statistical analysis, since the same donors could not be followed over many years. Abundant cord blood beta clonotypes carried fewer insertions; young adult naive repertoires showed a weaker similar trend, while memory repertoires showed none. Invariant T cells such as MAIT and iNKT could partly confound zero-insertion analyses, although diverse VJ usage argued against such confounding for most clonotypes.

Points on this clonotype: Its antigen is not yet known. Base qualities were left out, and no much larger clone turns up one base away.

Every donor was a healthy Caucasian. Three pairs of female monozygotic twins, all aged roughly 18 to 29 years, made up the twin cohort. RNA for TCR libraries was isolated from peripheral blood mononuclear cells. The V end loses 4 bases and the J end loses 3 bases, and a stretch of 13 bases separates them. Including the terminal cysteine and phenylalanine, the CDR3 comprises 15 residues. Only the CDR3 portion is preserved as DNA: 45 bases, with reading frame beginning at the first base. CDR1 SGHDN and CDR2 FVKESK are derived from the germline V gene. Libraries came from 5' RACE. TCRdb lists the instrument as Illumina HiSeq 2000. Template switching added a universal primer binding site, and the final cDNA carried a unique molecular identifier that allowed TCR cDNA molecules to be counted accurately. Specific primers in the conserved constant-segment region were used to synthesize first-strand cDNA for the TCR alpha and beta chains. To control for contamination, every cDNA library carried two barcodes: a SMART-Mk sample barcode plus Illumina barcodes. TruSeq adapter sequences, together with Illumina sample barcodes, were added in two successive PCR steps. The TCR alpha and beta cDNA libraries were sequenced on the Illumina HiSeq platform using custom primers. Concerning the study's data processing: MiGEC processed the raw reads to extract unique molecular identifiers, while MiXCR was used to determine the CDR3 positions. For each individual, recombination models were inferred using an EM algorithm with the repgenHMM and IGoR tools. Shared clonotypes were analyzed with the tcR package in R, and sharing was normalized by the product of cloneset sizes. To study raw recombination free of thymic and clonal selection effects, out-of-frame nonproductive sequences were analyzed. TCRdb cleaned the public reads at Q25 with fastp, built clones with MiXCR and kept in-frame beta chains. Every distinct CDR3 protein forms one entry, paired with its most common genes and DNA. The V and J calls come from TCRdb's annotation, not from the publication. Here the sample has nearly 900,000 distinct CDR3 sequences; about 12% occur a single time. Clones ranked in the top ten supply around 1.6% of the sample.

These data were also reused for a study on yellow fever vaccine responses in identical twins. Per the second study: According to the authors, in identical twins the way T cells responded to vaccination appeared partly convergent and partly personalized. The study precisely tracked vaccine-responding T cell clones in identical twins.

Sequencing was done on a sample of PBMCs. The V gene is TRBV14 and the J gene is TRBJ2-1, with TRBD2 as a weak D call on 5 bases. The receptor comes from a woman under 30 in good health. The CDR3 region reads CASSPRGGFYNEQFF. Read as DNA, the sequence is TGTGCCAGCAGCCCCCGAGGCGGGTTCTACAATGAGCAGTTCTTC. The CDR3, completed at both ends by the reference TRBV14 and TRBJ2-1 genes, gives the full variable domain EAGVTQFPSHSVIEKGQTVTLRCDPISGHDNLYWYRRVMGKEIKFLLHFVKESKQDESGMPNNRFLAERTGGTYSTLKVQPAELEDSGVYFCASSPRGGFYNEQFFGPGTRLTVL.